A selection of T cell receptor beta chains follows, all from one sample in a study of T cell responses to AZD1222 COVID-19 vaccine. Assay: immunoSEQ multiplex PCR; the TCRdb copy retains only in-frame clones and omits some. Here the sample spans 250,000 to 300,000 clones, 94% being singletons. This material consisted of peripheral blood, taken 28 days after the second AZD1222 dose. These TCRs come from an adult who received the AZD1222 COVID-19 vaccine. Each CDR3 is given with its conserved first and last residue. The order of the fields is V gene, J gene, CDR3 protein.

V: TRBV9
J: TRBJ2-1
CDR3: CASSAPGLAGEKQFF

V: TRBV10-3
J: TRBJ2-7
CDR3: CAIRGAYEQYF

V: TRBV9
J: TRBJ2-3
CDR3: CASSYAGPSTDTQYF

V: TRBV5-1
J: TRBJ1-2
CDR3: CASSWAHRGGYGYTF

V: TRBV5-4
J: TRBJ2-7
CDR3: CASSVGLDYEQYF

V: TRBV4-2
J: TRBJ2-2
CDR3: CASSQGGLAGGSVGELFF

V: TRBV9
J: TRBJ1-6
CDR3: CASSVGGGHNSPLHF

V: TRBV21-1
J: TRBJ1-4
CDR3: CASSKGGDEKLFF

V: TRBV10-2
J: TRBJ2-7
CDR3: CASRVFQGPYEQYF

V: TRBV6-5
J: TRBJ1-1
CDR3: CASYKVPNTEAFF

V: TRBV21-1
J: TRBJ2-1
CDR3: CASSKDQERGEQFF

V: TRBV5-1
J: TRBJ2-7
CDR3: CASSLAGAYSYEQYF

V: TRBV2
J: TRBJ1-5
CDR3: CASSGQPPNQPQHF

V: TRBV24-1
J: TRBJ2-7
CDR3: CATSDSWGEQYF

V: TRBV9
J: TRBJ1-3
CDR3: CASSPSGNTIYF

V: TRBV3-1/TRBV3-2
J: TRBJ1-3
CDR3: CASSPRTGSKGNTIYF

V: TRBV15
J: TRBJ2-2
CDR3: CATSRDIGVTGELFF

V: TRBV6-2/TRBV6-3
J: TRBJ2-2
CDR3: CASSYGGIGELFF

V: TRBV27
J: TRBJ2-7
CDR3: CASSPLGQGGAYEQYF

V: TRBV19
J: TRBJ2-1
CDR3: CASSVSGRVYNEQFF